A selection of T cell receptor beta chains follows, all from one sample in a study of blood T cell repertoires in COVID-19. Clones were read by immunoSEQ multiplex PCR, and TCRdb kept only the in-frame ones, dropping some. The profile shows 200,000 or so clones, 65% to 85% of them singletons. Sequencing was performed on PBMCs or T cells enriched from blood (not recorded which). The origin of the receptors is a man in his forties who had recovered from COVID-19. Both conserved end residues are part of each CDR3. The D gene is left open where the match is weak. Clone size, where shown, is once, few, many, or a class for clones that have expanded.

TRBV10-3,NA,TRBJ1-1,TRBD1,13,CAISADRDTEAFF,TGTGCCATCAGCGCGGACAGGGACACTGAAGCTTTCTTT
TRBV5-1,NA,TRBJ2-7,NA,15,CASSLDQGSIGEQYF,TGCGCCAGCAGCTTGGACCAGGGTAGCATCGGCGAGCAGTACTTC
TRBV30,few,TRBJ1-2,NA,12,CAWSPGVQGYTF,TGTGCCTGGAGTCCGGGGGTGCAGGGCTACACCTTC
TRBV11-2,NA,TRBJ2-7,TRBD2,14,CASSSETSGYEQYF,TGTGCCAGCAGCTCTGAGACTAGCGGGTACGAGCAGTACTTC
TRBV2,few,TRBJ1-2,TRBD1,13,CASKGQDPGGYTF,TGTGCCAGCAAGGGACAGGACCCGGGGGGCTACACCTTC
TRBV5-4,NA,TRBJ1-5,TRBD1,15,CASSLGGTGDQPQHF,TGTGCCAGCAGCTTGGGAGGGACAGGGGATCAGCCCCAGCATTTT
TRBV11-1,NA,TRBJ2-1,TRBD2,15,CASSLSGTSGRGQFF,TGTGCCAGCAGCTTATCCGGGACTAGCGGGAGGGGGCAGTTCTTC
TRBV20-1,NA,TRBJ2-7,TRBD1,14,CSASGQARVYEQYF,TGCAGTGCTAGTGGACAGGCCAGAGTTTACGAGCAGTACTTC
TRBV28,NA,TRBJ1-2,NA,14,CASRSSDRTYGYTF,TGTGCCAGCAGATCCAGCGACAGAACCTATGGCTACACCTTC
TRBV25-1,NA,TRBJ1-4,TRBD1,14,CASSGDRVNEKLFF,TGTGCCAGCAGTGGGGACAGGGTTAATGAAAAACTGTTTTTT
TRBV14,NA,TRBJ2-1,TRBD1,15,CASRPTGGSINEQFF,TGTGCCAGCAGGCCGACAGGGGGCTCGATCAATGAGCAGTTCTTC
TRBV24-1,NA,TRBJ1-1,TRBD1,15,CATRTGRDRDTEAFF,TGTGCCACCAGAACTGGACGGGACAGGGACACTGAAGCTTTCTTT
TRBV24-1,once,TRBJ2-5,TRBD1,19,CATSTATHSTGGVGETQYF,TGTGCCACCAGTACTGCGACCCATAGCACAGGGGGCGTCGGAGAGACCCAGTACTTC
TRBV18,NA,TRBJ1-5,TRBD1,14,CASSPTGGPEAQHF,TGTGCCAGCTCACCAACAGGGGGACCGGAGGCCCAGCATTTT
TRBV5-4,NA,TRBJ1-2,NA,13,CASSPDTNYGYTF,TGTGCCAGCAGCCCGGACACCAACTATGGCTACACCTTC
TRBV5-1,NA,TRBJ1-4,NA,14,CASTPGHRNEKLFF,TGCGCCAGCACCCCGGGACACCGGAATGAAAAACTGTTTTTT
TRBV4-2,NA,TRBJ2-3,NA,16,CASSQEGARFEDTQYF,TGTGCCAGCAGCCAAGAGGGGGCTAGATTTGAAGATACGCAGTATTTT
TRBV28,NA,TRBJ2-1,TRBD1,15,CASRGDRGSYNEQFF,TGTGCCAGCAGAGGGGACAGGGGTAGTTACAATGAGCAGTTCTTC
TRBV5-1,NA,TRBJ1-1,TRBD1,14,CASRTGTGDTEAFF,TGCGCCAGCAGAACCGGGACAGGGGACACTGAAGCTTTCTTT
TRBV9,NA,TRBJ1-1,TRBD1,16,CASSPSTGGMYTEAFF,TGTGCCAGCAGCCCGTCAACAGGGGGCATGTACACTGAAGCTTTCTTT
TRBV6-4,NA,TRBJ2-2,TRBD2,16,CASSLMGGLNTGELFF,TGTGCCAGCAGCCTCATGGGAGGGCTGAACACCGGGGAGCTGTTTTTT
TRBV2,NA,TRBJ1-6,NA,14,CASRVTVLNSPLHF,TGTGCCAGCAGAGTGACAGTACTTAATTCACCCCTCCACTTT
TRBV19,few,TRBJ1-2,TRBD1,14,CASNEQGAGGGYTF,TGTGCCAGTAACGAACAGGGGGCTGGCGGTGGCTACACCTTC
TRBV10-3,NA,TRBJ1-5,TRBD1,15,CAISEQGQGNQPQHF,TGTGCCATCAGTGAGCAGGGACAGGGAAATCAGCCCCAGCATTTT
TRBV7-2,NA,TRBJ2-2,NA,16,CASSLRRGSIAGELFF,TGTGCCAGCAGCTTACGTCGGGGGTCGATTGCCGGGGAGCTGTTTTTT
TRBV9,NA,TRBJ1-3,TRBD1,15,CASSAGRDSGNTIYF,TGTGCCAGCAGCGCCGGTCGGGACAGTGGAAACACCATATATTTT
TRBV6-5,NA,TRBJ1-2,NA,13,CASKGQGLYGYTF,TGTGCCAGCAAAGGGCAGGGGCTCTATGGCTACACCTTC
TRBV5-6,NA,TRBJ1-5,NA,15,CASSRLQESNQPQHF,TGTGCCAGCAGCCGGCTACAGGAGAGCAATCAGCCCCAGCATTTT
TRBV4-2,NA,TRBJ2-1,TRBD1,17,CASSQESRTGGIYEQFF,TGTGCCAGCAGCCAAGAGTCGCGGACAGGGGGAATCTATGAGCAGTTCTTC
TRBV4-1,NA,TRBJ1-3,NA,13,CASSQVWQNTIYF,TGCGCCAGCAGCCAAGTGTGGCAAAACACCATATATTTT
TRBV27,NA,TRBJ1-1,NA,13,CASSLSRNTEAFF,TGTGCCAGCAGTTTATCCCGGAACACTGAAGCTTTCTTT
TRBV15,NA,TRBJ1-5,NA,15,CATSRVGGDNQPQHF,TGTGCCACCAGCAGAGTGGGGGGAGACAATCAGCCCCAGCATTTT
TRBV4-3,NA,TRBJ1-1,TRBD1,18,CASSQGFLDRDSNTEAFF,TGCGCCAGCAGCCAAGGATTCCTGGACAGGGATTCGAACACTGAAGCTTTCTTT
TRBV4-1,NA,TRBJ1-4,NA,17,CASRNYRETATNEKLFF,TGCGCCAGCAGGAACTACAGGGAAACTGCAACTAATGAAAAACTGTTTTTT
TRBV5-8,NA,TRBJ2-6,NA,16,CASSLEGGRGANVLTF,TGTGCCAGCAGCTTAGAAGGAGGGCGTGGGGCCAACGTCCTGACTTTC
TRBV29-1,NA,TRBJ2-5,NA,12,CSVGRPQETQYF,TGCAGCGTTGGGCGGCCCCAAGAGACCCAGTACTTC
TRBV5-1,NA,TRBJ1-2,NA,17,CASSLAYRDLANYGYTF,TGCGCCAGCAGCTTGGCCTACAGGGATTTAGCTAACTATGGCTACACCTTC
TRBV11-2,NA,TRBJ2-7,TRBD2,18,CASSSTLNPSGGPYEQYF,TGTGCCAGCAGCTCCACTTTAAATCCTAGCGGGGGTCCCTACGAGCAGTACTTC
TRBV2,NA,TRBJ2-3,TRBD2,15,CASAVAGTSTDTQYF,TGTGCCAGCGCCGTAGCGGGGACTAGCACAGATACGCAGTATTTT
TRBV2,few,TRBJ1-2,TRBD1,13,CASIRGRNYGYTF,TGTGCCAGCATCAGGGGGCGTAACTATGGCTACACCTTC